These 25 T cell receptor beta chains originate from one sample sequenced in a study of OX40 agonist ivuxolimab in advanced cancers. Sequenced by immunoSEQ multiplex PCR; TCRdb stores in-frame clones only, minus some. The repertoire includes roughly 60,000 clones, 70% to 90% of them detected once, and roughly 1.9% sits in the top ten. The material was CD4+ or CD8+ T cells sorted from blood, obtained in a trial of the OX40 agonist ivuxolimab. Every receptor here comes from an adult with an advanced solid tumor such as melanoma, head and neck, liver or kidney cancer.

The rearrangement uses TRBV12-5 and TRBJ2-2; no reliable D call. The germline V gene has CDR1 LGHNT and CDR2 FRNRAP. Trimming shortened V by 5 bases and J by 6 bases, and 7 bases separated the two germline ends. CDR3 size: 12 residues. CDR3 protein: CASGLQSGELFF. In DNA, the CDR3 is TGTGCTAGTGGTCTCCAGTCCGGGGAGCTGTTTTTT. The whole variable domain, filled in from reference TRBV12-5 and TRBJ2-2, reads DARVTQTPRHKVTEMGQEVTMRCQPILGHNTVFWYRQTMMQGLELLAYFRNRAPLDDSGMPKDRFSAEMPDATLATLKIQPSEPRDSAVYFCASGLQSGELFFGEGSRLTVL.

This clone has a handful of counts. Here the CDR3 reads CASSPMGGGQETQYF. CDR3 sequence (DNA): TGTGCCAGCAGCCCAATGGGCGGCGGCCAAGAGACCCAGTACTTC. The rearrangement uses TRBV7-9 and TRBJ2-5; D gene unclear. The length of the CDR3 is 15 residues. The ends were cut back, 5 bases at V and 1 base at J, with 14 bases in the middle. Germline-derived CDR1 and CDR2 are SEHNR and FQNEAQ (reference sequence).

The rearrangement links TRBV5-1 to TRBJ2-5; the match to TRBD2 covers 8 bases. The CDR3 spans 14 residues. CDR1 and CDR2 (germline): SGHRS, YFSETQ. V lost 3 bases, J lost 4 bases, and 5 bases stayed unmatched. As DNA, the CDR3 is TGCGCCAGCAGCTACGGGAGGGCCCGAGAGACCCAGTACTTC. This translates into CASSYGRARETQYF.

The V call is TRBV25-1, the J call TRBJ1-3; D is unclear. CDR1 is MGHDK and CDR2 is SYGVNS in the germline V gene. The CDR3 runs 14 residues. Trimming removed 1 base from V and 0 bases from J, with 4 bases in between. The CDR3, as DNA: TGTGCCAGCAGTGAATCGTACTCTGGAAACACCATATATTTT. As protein: CASSESYSGNTIYF.

In this sample, this clone turned up many times. The V and J genes are TRBV5-4 and TRBJ2-3, with 12 bases matching TRBD1. In germline, CDR1 is SGHNT, CDR2 YYREEE (reference sequence). This CDR3 is built from 15 residues. Trimming took 4 bases from V and 4 from J; bases not matched to a gene: 4. As DNA, the CDR3 is TGTGCCAGCAGCGGCGGGACAGGGGGCGCAGATACGCAGTATTTT. Translated, it gives CASSGGTGGADTQYF.

This clone came up once. The chain combines TRBV5-4 with TRBJ1-2, with 7 bases that match TRBD1. The length of the CDR3 is 14 residues. The V gene end was trimmed by 3 bases and the J gene end by 6 bases; junction bases not matched to a gene: 8. The germline CDR1 and CDR2 sequences are SGHNT and YYREEE (reference sequence). The CDR3 DNA sequence: TGTGCCAGCAGCTCTTACAGACAGGGCCATGGCTACACCTTC. Translated, it gives CASSSYRQGHGYTF.

V usage is TRBV5-1 and J usage is TRBJ1-3; the D is unclear. The CDR3 is 13 residues long. Germline V gives CDR1 SGHRS, CDR2 YFSETQ. The V gene lost 5 bases and the J gene lost 4 bases, with 10 bases spanning the gap. The DNA of the CDR3 is TGCGCCAGCAGTAGAACAGAGGGAAACACCATATATTTT. Its translation: CASSRTEGNTIYF.

This clone was seen a few times. This sequence joins TRBV7-2 and TRBJ1-6, with unresolved D. The germline CDR1 and CDR2 sequences are SGHTA and FQGNSA. The CDR3 has 14 residues. V gave up 5 bases and J gave up 6 bases, with 11 bases separating them. CDR3 nucleotide sequence: TGTGCCAGCAGCCTCCGTGGAGGTAATTCACCCCTCCACTTT. Encoded protein: CASSLRGGNSPLHF. Full variable domain (outside the CDR3, taken from reference TRBV7-2 and TRBJ1-6): GAGVSQSPSNKVTEKGKDVELRCDPISGHTALYWYRQSLGQGLEFLIYFQGNSAPDKSGLPSDRFSAERTGGSVSTLTIQRTQQEDSAVYLCASSLRGGNSPLHFGNGTRLTVT.

The chain couples TRBV5-8 to TRBJ1-3, with D possibly matching TRBD1 (6 bases). The V and J ends lost 5 bases and 4 bases respectively, with 13 bases between them. The CDR3 is 14 amino acids. Germline lookup yields CDR1 SGHTS and CDR2 YDEGEE. This CDR3 reads CASRSQGSGNTIYF. For the CDR3, the DNA is TGTGCCAGCAGATCTCAGGGGAGCGGAAACACCATATATTTT. Full variable domain (outside the CDR3, taken from reference TRBV5-8 and TRBJ1-3): EAGVTQSPTHLIKTRGQQATLRCSPISGHTSVYWYQQALGLGLQFLLWYDEGEERNRGNFPPRFSGRQFPNYSSELNVNALELEDSALYLCASRSQGSGNTIYFGEGSWLTVV.

This chain uses TRBV4-3 with TRBJ2-1, with 7 bases that match TRBD2. This CDR3 is 18 amino acids long. J was trimmed by 3 bases and V by 1 base; bases with no gene match: 12. Per germline, CDR1 LGHNA and CDR2 YSLEER. Written as DNA, the CDR3 is TGCGCCAGCAGCCAAGTTTGGGGAGCTAGCGGATTCTACAATGAGCAGTTCTTC. It yields the protein CASSQVWGASGFYNEQFF.

The gene calls are TRBV7-2 and TRBJ2-7; TRBD1 matches at 8 bases. V shed 1 base and J 3 bases; nucleotides not matched to a gene: 5. The CDR3 contains 15 residues. Germline V gene sequence: CDR1 SGHTA, CDR2 FQGNSA. CDR3 amino acids: CASSLEGGQGYEQYF. In nucleotides, the CDR3 is TGTGCCAGCAGCTTAGAAGGTGGACAGGGCTACGAGCAGTACTTC. The whole variable domain, remainder taken from reference TRBV7-2 and TRBJ2-7, is GAGVSQSPSNKVTEKGKDVELRCDPISGHTALYWYRQSLGQGLEFLIYFQGNSAPDKSGLPSDRFSAERTGGSVSTLTIQRTQQEDSAVYLCASSLEGGQGYEQYFGPGTRLTVT.

The CDR3 region is CASSLAPTSGRYNEQFF. For the CDR3, the DNA is TGTGCCAGCAGCTTAGCCCCGACTAGCGGGAGGTACAATGAGCAGTTCTTC. V and J are TRBV7-2 and TRBJ2-1; 13 bases fit TRBD2. The CDR3 totals 17 residues. Germline CDR1 reads SGHTA; CDR2 reads FQGNSA. After removal of 0 bases from V and 4 bases from J, the junction contained 3 bases not matched to a gene. The whole variable domain, remainder taken from reference TRBV7-2 and TRBJ2-1, is GAGVSQSPSNKVTEKGKDVELRCDPISGHTALYWYRQSLGQGLEFLIYFQGNSAPDKSGLPSDRFSAERTGGSVSTLTIQRTQQEDSAVYLCASSLAPTSGRYNEQFFGPGTRLTVL.

This clone came up a few times. This rearrangement joins TRBV20-1 to TRBJ1-1, with D perhaps matching TRBD1 (6 bases). Germline CDR1 DFQATT, CDR2 SNEGSKA (reference sequence). This CDR3 region has 11 residues. Trimming shortened V by 6 bases and J by 7 bases, and 12 bases separated the two germline ends. In DNA, the CDR3 is TGCAGTGCGAGATGGGGGCTTGAAGCTTTCTTT. This gives the protein CSARWGLEAFF.

The chain links TRBV15 to TRBJ1-2; D is unresolved. This CDR3 comprises 15 residues. Germline-derived CDR1 and CDR2 are LNHNV and YYDKDF (reference sequence). Trimming stripped 0 bases from V and 0 bases from J, with 8 bases between. CDR3: CATSRDRIANYGYTF. CDR3 DNA: TGTGCCACCAGCAGAGATAGGATAGCTAACTATGGCTACACCTTC.

This clone occurred once. This chain links TRBV4-1 with TRBJ2-3, with no clear D. The germline CDR1 and CDR2 sequences are MGHRA and YSYEKL. The length of the CDR3 is 16 residues. Trimming took off 1 base at V and 2 bases at J, with 13 bases between the two ends. CDR3 loop: CASSQASGRYTDTQYF. Written as DNA, the CDR3 is TGCGCCAGCAGCCAAGCCTCGGGCAGGTACACAGATACGCAGTATTTT.

The V call is TRBV2, the J call TRBJ1-1; no definite D call. V shed 4 bases and J shed 5 bases, with 14 bases lying between them. The CDR3 extends over 14 amino acids. Germline assignment: CDR1 SNHLY and CDR2 FYNNEI. CDR3 loop: CASSGEGSDTEAFF. The DNA for the CDR3 is TGTGCCAGCAGTGGTGAAGGGTCGGATACTGAAGCTTTCTTT.

This clone has just a few counts. This chain connects TRBV25-1 to TRBJ1-3; a possible D gene is TRBD1 (5 bases). Between the trimmed V and J ends, which lost 5 bases and 0 bases, there was a span of 8 bases. Per germline, CDR1 MGHDK and CDR2 SYGVNS. This CDR3 is built from 14 residues. CDR3 residues: CASSTGTSGNTIYF. CDR3 DNA: TGTGCCAGCAGTACCGGGACCTCTGGAAACACCATATATTTT.

The CDR3 region is CASSPLGVRNTEAFF. The DNA for the CDR3 is TGTGCCAGCAGCCCCCTCGGGGTCCGGAACACTGAAGCTTTCTTT. The chain employs TRBV5-6 and TRBJ1-1, with D hard to call. The V and J ends lost 4 bases and 1 base respectively, with 14 bases between them. The CDR3 consists of 15 residues. Per the germline V gene, CDR1 is SGHDT and CDR2 is YYEEEE.

This chain joins TRBV15 and TRBJ2-3; D call uncertain. Germline V lookup: CDR1 LNHNV, CDR2 YYDKDF (reference sequence). This CDR3 has 14 residues. V lost 1 base, J lost 0 bases, and 5 bases lay in between. For the CDR3, the DNA is TGTGCCACCAGCAGAGGTGGTAGCACAGATACGCAGTATTTT. This gives the protein CATSRGGSTDTQYF.

V usage is TRBV18 and J usage is TRBJ2-5; D not certain. There are 14 residues in the CDR3. Deletions cut 2 bases from V and 4 bases from J, with 11 bases between. Looked up from germline, CDR1 is KGHSH and CDR2 is LQKENI. The CDR3 sequence: CASSPESVGETQYF. The CDR3 nucleotides read TGTGCCAGCTCACCAGAGTCGGTCGGAGAGACCCAGTACTTC.

V is TRBV6-6 and J is TRBJ2-3, with 8 nucleotides matching TRBD1. J gave up 6 bases and V 8 bases, and 7 bases lay outside the gene matches. The CDR3 has 13 residues. Germline lookup yields CDR1 MNHNY and CDR2 SVGAGI (reference sequence). This CDR3 reads CASSKTGVDTQYF. The CDR3 DNA reads as TGTGCCAGCTCTAAGACAGGGGTGGATACGCAGTATTTT.

The chain joins TRBV7-2 to TRBJ1-3; weak D call: TRBD1 (6 bases). The CDR3 length is 15 residues. Trimming stripped 2 bases from V and 0 bases from J, with 8 bases between. Germline loops: CDR1 SGHTA, CDR2 FQGNSA. CDR3 region: CASSLQGPSGNTIYF. In DNA, the CDR3 is TGTGCCAGCAGCTTACAGGGGCCCTCTGGAAACACCATATATTTT.

The chain recombines TRBV19 with TRBJ2-3; D gene unclear. This CDR3 has 13 amino acids. Trimming shortened V by 5 bases and J by 4 bases, and 10 bases separated the two germline ends. CDR1 and CDR2 from the germline V gene are LNHDA and SQIVND (reference sequence). DNA of the CDR3: TGTGCCAGTAGTTTCGGCCCCCCAGATACGCAGTATTTT. Its protein is CASSFGPPDTQYF.

J is TRBJ2-2 and V is TRBV7-2, with D perhaps TRBD1 or TRBD2 (5 bases each). V shed 11 bases and J shed 6 bases, with 19 bases lying between them. From germline, CDR1 is SGHTA and CDR2 FQGNSA. The CDR3 is 14 residues long. The CDR3 coding sequence is TGTGCCTCACCGGGACCGTCGGGCGCCGGGGAGCTGTTTTTT. Translation: CASPGPSGAGELFF.

This clone was found a few times. The rearrangement joins TRBV9 to TRBJ1-3; 7 bases are shared with TRBD1. J gave up 6 bases and V 3 bases, and 9 bases lay outside the gene matches. The CDR3 is 15 amino acids. Germline CDR1 and CDR2: SGDLS and YYNGEE. CDR3 amino acids: CASSETTGLANTIYF. The DNA for the CDR3 is TGTGCCAGCAGCGAAACGACAGGGTTGGCAAACACCATATATTTT.